The 15 T cell receptor beta chains listed next were all sequenced from one sample in a study of T-cell reconstitution after alpha-beta-depleted transplantation in children. As it was prepared, the TCRbeta library received unique molecular identifiers. From the PCR reads, TCRdb called clonotypes with MiXCR, one entry per CDR3 protein. The sample contains 75,000 to 80,000 distinct CDR3 sequences, 15% to 20% of which appear only once. Sample: PBMCs, mostly from graft donor cells, taken 360 days after TCRalphabeta/CD19-depleted stem cell transplant. Receptors originate from a male patient aged 2 to 9 who had a stem cell transplant for acute lymphoblastic leukemia, so the T cells may come from the graft donor.

In DNA form, the CDR3 reads TGTGCCAGCAGTTTACAGGGGTCCAATCAGCCCCAGCATTTT. It specifies CASSLQGSNQPQHF. The chain links TRBV12-3 or TRBV12-4 to TRBJ1-5; D might be TRBD1 (6 bases). This CDR3 has 14 residues. Trimming pared 2 bases from V and 3 bases from J, leaving 8 bases between.

In DNA, the CDR3 is TGTGCCAGCAGTTCAACAGAATACGAGCAGTACTTC. Amino acids: CASSSTEYEQYF. V and J are TRBV6-6 and TRBJ2-7; D ambiguous. Trimming pared 4 bases from V and 4 bases from J, leaving 8 bases between. Germline lookup yields CDR1 MNHNY and CDR2 SVGAGI (reference sequence). The CDR3 loop spans 12 amino acids.

The chain carries TRBV3-1 and TRBJ2-7; 8 nucleotides align to TRBD2. V was clipped by 1 base and J by 5 bases; unmatched bases: 7. The CDR3 length is 15 residues. Germline-derived CDR1 and CDR2 are LGHDT and YNNKEL (reference sequence). CDR3 sequence (DNA): TGTGCCAGCAGCCAAGTCGGGACTAGTTGGGACGAGCAGTACTTC. Its protein is CASSQVGTSWDEQYF.

This clonotype was picked up a small number of times. This rearrangement joins TRBV29-1 to TRBJ2-7; either TRBD1 or TRBD2 may fit D (6 bases each). The CDR3 consists of 14 residues. In germline, CDR1 is SQVTM, CDR2 ANQGSEA. Trimming left V 5 bases short and J 4 bases short, with 18 bases between. The DNA of the CDR3 is TGCAGCGTTAAGGGGGTCGGGAGACAGTACGAGCAGTACTTC. It specifies CSVKGVGRQYEQYF.

The chain links TRBV4-1 to TRBJ2-7, with D possibly TRBD2 on 6 matching bases. This CDR3 comprises 15 residues. With 5 bases removed from V and 4 bases from J, the gap between germline ends came to 18 bases. Germline V gene lookup returns CDR1 MGHRA and CDR2 YSYEKL. The CDR3 loop reads CASSARLVGLYEQYF. CDR3 nucleotides: TGCGCCAGCAGCGCCCGACTAGTTGGTTTATACGAGCAGTACTTC.

This clonotype showed up many times. This chain uses TRBV12-3 or TRBV12-4 with TRBJ2-7; unclear D gene. CDR3 size: 13 residues. The V end was cut by 3 bases, the J end by 3 bases, with 9 bases between. The CDR3 DNA is TGTGCCAGCAGTTTCGCAGTGGGCTACGAGCAGTACTTC. Translating gives CASSFAVGYEQYF.

The rearrangement joins TRBV12-3 or TRBV12-4 to TRBJ2-7; 9 nucleotides line up with TRBD2. With 2 bases clipped from V and 3 bases from J, the junction kept 17 bases outside the gene matches. This CDR3 contains 19 residues. CDR3: CASSLFLNQRTSECYEQYF. Written as DNA, the CDR3 is TGTGCCAGCAGTTTATTCCTTAATCAAAGGACTAGCGAATGCTACGAGCAGTACTTC.

This clonotype occurred many times. This chain connects TRBV7-9 to TRBJ2-7, with 9 nucleotides matching TRBD1. The V gene's germline CDR1 is SEHNR and CDR2 FQNEAQ (reference sequence). The junction had 6 bases not matched to a gene; V was cut back by 5 bases and J by 4 bases. The CDR3 consists of 14 residues. CDR3 coding DNA: TGTGCCAGCAGCCCCGGACAGGGGAGATACGAGCAGTACTTC. Protein sequence: CASSPGQGRYEQYF.

The sample holds a few counts of this clonotype. The genes are TRBV28 and TRBJ2-1, with 7 bases matching TRBD2. Germline lookup yields CDR1 MDHEN and CDR2 SYDVKM. This CDR3 is built from 16 residues. Trimming took 8 bases from V and 0 from J; bases not matched to a gene: 10. The CDR3 DNA follows: TGTGCCAGCGGGGGGTACGGCGGGAGCTCCTACAATGAGCAGTTCTTC. As protein: CASGGYGGSSYNEQFF.

This clonotype was detected a few times. This rearrangement joins TRBV6-1 to TRBJ2-7; D not resolved. V was pared by 0 bases and J by 2 bases, with 11 bases between. The CDR3 contains 15 residues. Looked up from germline, CDR1 is MNHNS and CDR2 is SASEGT. The CDR3 spells CASSEAAGRAYEQYF. In DNA form, the CDR3 reads TGTGCCAGCAGTGAAGCGGCAGGTCGTGCCTACGAGCAGTACTTC.

The chain joins TRBV10-1 to TRBJ2-2, with a tentative D call TRBD2 (6 bases). Germline V gene sequence: CDR1 WNHNN, CDR2 SYGVQD (reference sequence). Between the trimmed V and J ends, which lost 7 bases and 1 base, there was a span of 34 bases. The CDR3 runs to 22 residues. The CDR3 coding sequence is TGCGCCAGCATCGTCCCGCCTAGGAACGAAAACCCCATTAGCGGGAACACCGGGGAGCTGTTTTTT. It translates to CASIVPPRNENPISGNTGELFF.

CDR3 sequence (DNA): TGTGCCAGCAGTCAAACTTTCCCCCGGACGGGGGATACGCAGTATTTT. Its translation is CASSQTFPRTGDTQYF. The gene calls are TRBV6-1 and TRBJ2-3; tentative D call: TRBD2 (5 bases). CDR3 size: 16 residues. V was shortened by 5 bases and J by 6 bases, with 21 bases between the two germline ends. Germline V gene lookup returns CDR1 MNHNS and CDR2 SASEGT.

A few counts support this clonotype. V and J are TRBV6-1 and TRBJ2-7, with D perhaps given as TRBD1 or TRBD2 (6 bases each). Per the germline V gene, CDR1 is MNHNS and CDR2 is SASEGT. V was trimmed by 5 bases and J by 6 bases, leaving 8 bases between them. The CDR3 loop spans 11 amino acids. This CDR3 is CASSRGPEQYF. CDR3 nucleotide sequence: TGTGCCAGCAGTCGGGGGCCCGAGCAGTACTTC.

The J gene is TRBJ2-2, the V gene TRBV4-1, with 11 positions matching TRBD2. Germline CDR1 and CDR2: MGHRA and YSYEKL. With 1 base clipped from V and 3 bases from J, the junction kept 16 bases outside the gene matches. The CDR3 is made up of 21 amino acids. The CDR3 loop is CASSQARPTSGMPLDTGELFF. The CDR3 DNA reads as TGCGCCAGCAGCCAAGCTCGACCGACTAGCGGGATGCCCCTAGACACCGGGGAGCTGTTTTTT.

In its sample, this clonotype was seen many times. V and J are TRBV5-1 and TRBJ2-3; D remains ambiguous. The germline CDR1 and CDR2 sequences are SGHRS and YFSETQ. The CDR3 covers 12 residues. V was shortened by 5 bases and J by 2 bases, with 6 bases between the two germline ends. CDR3 in amino acids: CASSPDTDTQYF. The CDR3 DNA follows: TGCGCCAGCAGTCCGGACACAGATACGCAGTATTTT.